Listed below are T cell receptor beta chains from one sample, sequenced in a study of early T cells in non-severe SARS-CoV-2 infection. TCRdb ran MiXCR on the 5' RACE reads and lists one entry per CDR3 protein. The sample yields 88,000 or so distinct CDR3 sequences, 14% to 15% seen once. The material sequenced was whole blood. The receptors derive from an adult who was a healthcare worker with PCR-confirmed SARS-CoV-2 infection or an uninfected control (not recorded which). Both conserved end residues are part of each CDR3. The order of the fields is clone size, V gene, D gene, J gene, CDR3 protein, CDR3 DNA. D genes are given only for firm matches. Some rows have no size entry. The others give once, few or many, or a class for an expanded clone.

few,TRBV5-1,-,TRBJ2-6,CASYSGANVLTF,TGCGCCAGCTACTCTGGGGCCAACGTCCTGACTTTC
many,TRBV12-3/TRBV12-4,-,TRBJ2-5,CASSWGRKETQYF,TGTGCCAGCAGCTGGGGCAGAAAAGAGACCCAGTACTTC
few,TRBV21-1,-,TRBJ2-1,CASRDGLAVYNEQFF,TGTGCCAGCCGCGACGGACTAGCGGTCTACAATGAGCAGTTCTTC
-,TRBV14,-,TRBJ2-3,CASSSQSDTQYF,TGTGCCAGCAGCTCTCAGTCAGATACGCAGTATTTT
-,TRBV18,TRBD2,TRBJ2-7,CASSFSSGRANEQYF,TGTGCCAGCTCGTTCTCTAGCGGGAGGGCCAACGAGCAGTACTTC
-,TRBV20-1,-,TRBJ2-6,CSAPTGSGANVLTF,TGCAGTGCTCCTACAGGGTCGGGGGCCAACGTCCTGACTTTC
few,TRBV30,-,TRBJ1-1,CAWSVGSQWAFF,TGTGCCTGGAGTGTAGGGTCACAGTGGGCTTTCTTT
few,TRBV6-2/TRBV6-3,-,TRBJ1-2,CASSYLRLQPPNYGYTF,TGTGCCAGCAGTTACCTTCGGTTGCAGCCACCTAACTATGGCTACACCTTC
-,TRBV7-9,-,TRBJ1-4,CASRPGPVNEKLFF,TGTGCCAGCAGGCCGGGACCAGTTAATGAAAAACTGTTTTTT
-,TRBV5-1,TRBD2,TRBJ2-1,CASSFVLASNNEQFF,TGCGCCAGCAGCTTCGTACTAGCGTCTAACAATGAGCAGTTCTTC
few,TRBV7-2,-,TRBJ1-6,CASSRDSPLHF,TGTGCCAGCAGCCGCGATTCACCCCTCCACTTT
few,TRBV29-1,-,TRBJ2-7,CSVEASAYEQYF,TGCAGCGTTGAAGCATCTGCCTACGAGCAGTACTTC
-,TRBV6-2/TRBV6-3,-,TRBJ2-5,CASSYTSADQYF,TGTGCCAGCAGTTACACCTCCGCGGACCAGTACTTC
-,TRBV30,-,TRBJ2-7,CAWRRASYEQYF,TGTGCCTGGAGGAGGGCGTCCTACGAGCAGTACTTC
-,TRBV20-1,-,TRBJ2-7,CSARDRAPSLPSYEQYF,TGCAGTGCTAGAGATCGGGCCCCCTCTCTCCCCTCCTACGAGCAGTACTTC
-,TRBV6-2/TRBV6-3,-,TRBJ2-7,CASSNTYEQYF,TGTGCCAGCAGCAACACGTACGAGCAGTACTTC
few,TRBV19,-,TRBJ1-2,CASTMGVDGYTF,TGTGCCAGTACGATGGGCGTCGATGGCTACACCTTC
-,TRBV9,TRBD2,TRBJ2-7,CASSVGAGGRFEQYF,TGTGCCAGCAGCGTAGGAGCGGGAGGGCGATTTGAGCAGTACTTC
-,TRBV20-1,-,TRBJ2-7,CSASILYEQYF,TGCAGTGCTTCCATCCTCTACGAGCAGTACTTC
-,TRBV4-2,-,TRBJ2-3,CASSQGGDTQYF,TGTGCCAGCAGCCAAGGGGGAGATACGCAGTATTTT
-,TRBV12-3/TRBV12-4,TRBD1,TRBJ1-1,CASRIQGVRGVTEAFF,TGTGCCAGCAGAATACAGGGGGTCCGGGGAGTGACTGAAGCTTTCTTT
few,TRBV5-6,-,TRBJ1-1,CASSLVFMGDEAFF,TGTGCCAGCAGCTTGGTTTTTATGGGCGATGAAGCTTTCTTT
many,TRBV6-1,-,TRBJ1-1,CASSEATVVGTEAFF,TGTGCCAGCAGTGAAGCTACCGTGGTAGGAACTGAAGCTTTCTTT
-,TRBV2,-,TRBJ2-7,CASSEALRGAYEQYF,TGTGCCAGCAGTGAAGCGTTGCGGGGAGCCTACGAGCAGTACTTC
few,TRBV7-6,TRBD2,TRBJ2-7,CASSSETSGIYEQYF,TGTGCCAGCAGCTCCGAGACTAGCGGGATATACGAGCAGTACTTC
few,TRBV11-2,-,TRBJ1-2,CASSKGIRGEPNYGYTF,TGTGCCAGCAGCAAGGGGATTCGAGGGGAGCCTAACTATGGCTACACCTTC
many,TRBV10-3,TRBD1,TRBJ2-7,CAISPGQGDYEQYF,TGTGCCATCAGCCCGGGACAGGGGGACTACGAGCAGTACTTC
few,TRBV29-1,-,TRBJ2-1,CSVVLPGRSEQFF,TGCAGCGTTGTTTTGCCGGGACGTTCTGAGCAGTTCTTC
many,TRBV5-1,-,TRBJ1-6,CAPLGNSPLHF,TGCGCCCCATTGGGGAATTCACCCCTCCACTTT
-,TRBV10-3,-,TRBJ2-7,CAIADNSYEQYF,TGTGCCATCGCGGACAACTCCTACGAGCAGTACTTC
-,TRBV6-2/TRBV6-3,-,TRBJ2-4,CASSLPKTLAKNIQYF,TGTGCCAGCAGTTTACCGAAGACCCTAGCCAAAAACATTCAGTACTTC
-,TRBV6-8,TRBD1,TRBJ2-5,CARVLLGRDRGRIYF,TGTGCCAGAGTTTTACTAGGCCGGGACAGGGGAAGGATCTACTTC
few,TRBV27,TRBD1,TRBJ2-1,CAIAGGPLLREQFF,TGTGCCATCGCAGGGGGCCCTTTGTTACGTGAGCAGTTCTTC
few,TRBV4-3,-,TRBJ1-1,CASSQLDGEAFF,TGCGCCAGCAGCCAGTTGGACGGGGAAGCTTTCTTT
few,TRBV5-6,TRBD1,TRBJ2-5,CASSSLGDRGQETQYF,TGTGCCAGCAGCTCCCTGGGGGACAGGGGTCAAGAGACCCAGTACTTC
-,TRBV30,-,TRBJ2-3,CAWPTHRPPLDTDTQYF,TGTGCCTGGCCGACTCACAGGCCTCCTTTAGACACAGATACGCAGTATTTT
few,TRBV6-2/TRBV6-3,-,TRBJ1-1,CASSYSSVGNTEAFF,TGTGCCAGCAGTTACTCGAGTGTAGGGAACACTGAAGCTTTCTTT
-,TRBV7-9,TRBD1,TRBJ2-7,CASSLGTGVWYEQYF,TGTGCCAGCAGCTTAGGGACAGGGGTTTGGTACGAGCAGTACTTC
-,TRBV9,-,TRBJ2-7,CASSVTARDEQYF,TGTGCCAGCAGCGTAACGGCGAGAGACGAGCAGTACTTC
many,TRBV28,TRBD1,TRBJ1-5,CASSTPPGQSSTQPQHF,TGTGCCAGCAGTACCCCCCCGGGACAGTCCTCTACTCAGCCCCAGCATTTT
few,TRBV6-6,-,TRBJ2-3,CASRGDSDTQYF,TGTGCCAGCCGAGGGGACTCGGATACGCAGTATTTT
few,TRBV24-1,TRBD1,TRBJ1-5,CATSTGEFNQPQHF,TGTGCCACCAGCACAGGGGAATTCAATCAGCCCCAGCATTTT
-,TRBV9,-,TRBJ2-7,CASSPSAAGHYEQYF,TGTGCCAGCAGCCCTTCGGCCGCAGGGCATTACGAGCAGTACTTC
many,TRBV6-5,-,TRBJ1-5,CASSSSRGNQPQHF,TGTGCCAGCAGTTCGTCTCGGGGGAATCAGCCCCAGCATTTT
few,TRBV28,TRBD1,TRBJ1-1,CASSLVSRGTEAFF,TGTGCCAGCAGTTTAGTGAGCAGGGGGACTGAAGCTTTCTTT
few,TRBV20-1,-,TRBJ2-3,CSARIAGTDTQYF,TGCAGTGCTAGAATAGCGGGCACAGATACGCAGTATTTT
many,TRBV6-6,TRBD1,TRBJ2-7,CASRVGQGAYEQYF,TGTGCCAGCAGGGTCGGACAGGGTGCCTACGAGCAGTACTTC